A single sample is the source of the 23 T cell receptor beta chains below, sequenced in a study of CD8 T cells in Susac syndrome. Reverse transcription of about 0.5 to 1 ug RNA was carried out with random hexamers. Each CDR3 protein gets one entry after TCRdb re-called the immunoSEQ multiplex PCR reads with MiXCR. The sample shows some 160,000 distinct CDR3 sequences, roughly 95% of them seen only once. Material: CD4+ T cells from PBMCs. These receptors were collected from a human donor with Susac syndrome.

The chain recombines TRBV18 with TRBJ2-7; 7 bases are a match to TRBD1. In germline, CDR1 is KGHSH, CDR2 LQKENI. After removal of 1 base from V and 3 bases from J, the junction contained 6 bases not matched to a gene. The CDR3 loop spans 15 amino acids. The CDR3: CASSPRQGDFYEQYF. The CDR3 nucleotides read TGTGCCAGCTCACCACGACAGGGCGATTTCTACGAGCAGTACTTC.

The CDR3 nucleotides are TGTGCCTCCCAGGGTCGGTCCTCTGGGGCCAACGTCCTGACTTTC. Amino acids: CASQGRSSGANVLTF. The chain recombines TRBV2 with TRBJ2-6, with D possibly TRBD1 on 5 matching bases. Trimming took off 11 bases at V and 0 bases at J, with 14 bases between the two ends. Per the germline V gene, CDR1 is SNHLY and CDR2 is FYNNEI. The CDR3 contains 15 residues.

CDR3 sequence: CSVAIDQGGNQPQHF. Here the CDR3 DNA reads TGCAGCGTTGCCATCGATCAGGGCGGCAATCAGCCCCAGCATTTT. The V gene is TRBV29-1, the J gene TRBJ1-5; possibly TRBD1 for D (5 bases). Trimming took 4 bases from V and 2 from J, leaving 15 bases between them. This CDR3 is 15 amino acids long. Germline V lookup: CDR1 SQVTM, CDR2 ANQGSEA.

The chain has TRBV4-1 and TRBJ1-5; the D gene is possibly TRBD1 (6 bases). Germline-derived CDR1 and CDR2 are MGHRA and YSYEKL. The CDR3 has 16 residues. V lost 0 bases and J lost 0, with 9 bases in between. This CDR3 reads CASSQDPGHSNQPQHF. CDR3 DNA sequence: TGCGCCAGCAGCCAAGACCCGGGACATAGCAATCAGCCCCAGCATTTT.

The chain combines TRBV29-1 with TRBJ2-7; 15 bases match TRBD2. The CDR3 is 15 residues long. Germline-derived CDR1 and CDR2 are SQVTM and ANQGSEA. The V segment lost 5 bases and the J segment 5 bases; nucleotides outside the gene matches: 7. The CDR3 region has the DNA TGCAGCGTTCTCCGGACTAGCGGGGGGGTTGACGAGCAGTACTTC. It yields the protein CSVLRTSGGVDEQYF.

The chain carries TRBV20-1 and TRBJ1-5; a weak D match, TRBD1 (5 bases). The germline V gene has CDR1 DFQATT and CDR2 SNEGSKA (reference sequence). V was shortened by 6 bases and J by 3 bases, with 9 bases between the two germline ends. The CDR3 length is 12 residues. As DNA, the CDR3 is TGCAGTGCCGGGACTATCAATCAGCCCCAGCATTTT. This codes for CSAGTINQPQHF.

V usage is TRBV6-1 and J usage is TRBJ2-7; D is perhaps TRBD1 or TRBD2 (5 bases each). V lost 6 bases and J 3 bases, leaving 12 bases between the germline ends. CDR1 is MNHNS and CDR2 is SASEGT in the germline V gene. The CDR3 runs to 13 residues. The CDR3 DNA follows: TGTGCCAGCAGAAGCGGTGACAGCTACGAGCAGTACTTC. This translates into CASRSGDSYEQYF.

V is TRBV7-6 and J is TRBJ1-3; no clear D gene. Trimming removed 1 base at V and 0 bases at J, with 10 bases between. Germline loops: CDR1 SGHVS, CDR2 FNYEAQ. CDR3 size: 16 residues. The CDR3: CASSLVSEVSGNTIYF. The CDR3 region has the DNA TGTGCCAGCAGCTTAGTGTCGGAAGTCTCTGGAAACACCATATATTTT.

This sequence joins TRBV18 and TRBJ2-7; D is perhaps TRBD1 (5 bases). The V end lost 4 bases, the J end lost 0 bases, and 10 bases lay between the germline ends. Germline V gene lookup returns CDR1 KGHSH and CDR2 LQKENI. There are 14 residues in the CDR3. CDR3 amino acids: CASSRGPTSYEQYF. CDR3 sequence (DNA): TGTGCCAGCTCACGGGGCCCGACCTCCTACGAGCAGTACTTC.

The V gene is TRBV12-3 or TRBV12-4, the J gene TRBJ1-4; TRBD1 might be the D (5 bases). The CDR3 runs 16 residues. Trimming cost V 5 bases and J 1 base, with 14 bases left between them. The CDR3 loop is CASSPSNRRTNEKLFF. CDR3 sequence (DNA): TGTGCCAGCAGTCCCTCGAACAGGAGAACTAATGAAAAACTGTTTTTT.

The J gene is TRBJ2-7, the V gene TRBV3-1; 8 bases align to TRBD1. This CDR3 region has 15 residues. Germline values: CDR1 LGHDT, CDR2 YNNKEL (reference sequence). The J segment lost 1 base and the V segment lost 3 bases, leaving 5 bases of the junction unmatched. CDR3 loop: CASSHPGTGSYEQYF. The CDR3 DNA is TGTGCCAGCAGCCACCCCGGGACAGGATCCTACGAGCAGTACTTC.

J is TRBJ1-5 and V is TRBV3-1; TRBD1 agrees at 8 bases. The V gene end was trimmed by 5 bases and the J gene end by 3 bases; junction bases not matched to a gene: 3. Germline CDR1 LGHDT, CDR2 YNNKEL (reference sequence). CDR3 length equals 14 residues. CDR3: CASSWGQDNQPQHF. CDR3 DNA sequence: TGTGCCAGCAGCTGGGGACAGGACAATCAGCCCCAGCATTTT.

DNA for the CDR3: TGTGCCAGCAGCCCTCTGAGAGGGACTAGCGGGAGCACAGATACGCAGTATTTT. Amino acid sequence: CASSPLRGTSGSTDTQYF. The V gene is TRBV3-1, the J gene TRBJ2-3; 12 bases agree with TRBD2. The junction had 8 bases not matched to a gene; V was cut back by 4 bases and J by 0 bases. CDR1 is LGHDT, CDR2 YNNKEL, per germline (reference sequence). The CDR3 sequence is 18 residues long.

This chain connects TRBV5-4 to TRBJ1-4; D unresolved. The V and J ends lost 5 bases and 5 bases respectively, with 13 bases between them. Germline loops: CDR1 SGHNT, CDR2 YYREEE (reference sequence). The CDR3 runs 14 residues. CDR3 residues: CASRNRSSNEKLFF. The CDR3 nucleotides read TGTGCCAGCAGAAATAGGTCCTCGAATGAAAAACTGTTTTTT.

V gene TRBV25-1 combines with J gene TRBJ2-1; D is undetermined. V lost 1 base, J lost 8 bases, and 6 bases lay in between. Per germline, CDR1 MGHDK and CDR2 SYGVNS. The CDR3 runs 12 residues. CDR3 protein: CASSESAYEQFF. DNA of the CDR3: TGTGCCAGCAGTGAATCGGCTTATGAGCAGTTCTTC. Together with reference TRBV25-1 and TRBJ2-1, the CDR3 gives the full variable domain: EADIYQTPRYLVIGTGKKITLECSQTMGHDKMYWYQQDPGMELHLIHYSYGVNSTEKGDLSSESTVSRIRTEHFPLTLESARPSHTSQYLCASSESAYEQFFGPGTRLTVL.

The gene calls are TRBV29-1 and TRBJ2-1; perhaps TRBD2 as D (5 bases). Trimming cost V 5 bases and J 9 bases, with 14 bases left between them. This CDR3 spans 12 amino acids. The germline V gene encodes CDR1 SQVTM and CDR2 ANQGSEA. The CDR3 sequence is CSVRPAAAEQFF. The CDR3 DNA reads as TGCAGCGTTCGGCCGGCAGCGGCTGAGCAGTTCTTC.

The chain carries TRBV7-3 and TRBJ1-1, with D unresolved. The CDR3 is 14 amino acids. V lost 1 base and J 8 bases, leaving 14 bases between the germline ends. Germline loops: CDR1 SGHTA, CDR2 FQGTGA. CDR3 amino acids: CASSLKGTASEAFF. The CDR3 DNA reads TGTGCCAGCAGCTTAAAAGGAACGGCCAGCGAAGCTTTCTTT.

V usage is TRBV27 and J usage is TRBJ1-2; 8 bases map to TRBD1. The CDR3 is made up of 13 amino acids. CDR1 and CDR2 from the germline V gene are MNHEY and SMNVEV (reference sequence). With 5 bases clipped from V and 8 bases from J, the junction kept 7 bases outside the gene matches. CDR3 sequence: CASSDQGAGGYTF. CDR3 nucleotides: TGTGCCAGCAGTGATCAGGGGGCCGGAGGCTACACCTTC.

This rearrangement joins TRBV14 to TRBJ1-4, with unresolved D. Germline V gene data show CDR1 as SGHDN and CDR2 as FVKESK. The CDR3 totals 13 residues. Trimming stripped 4 bases from V and 7 bases from J, with 10 bases between. The CDR3 region has the DNA TGTGCCAGCAGCCGCGGAGGAATTGAAAAACTGTTTTTT. Protein sequence: CASSRGGIEKLFF.

The chain carries TRBV5-1 and TRBJ1-6, with TRBD1 matching over 8 bases. Per germline, CDR1 SGHRS and CDR2 YFSETQ. J was trimmed by 10 bases and V by 2 bases; bases with no gene match: 11. The length of the CDR3 is 16 residues. CDR3 nucleotide sequence: TGCGCCAGCAGCTTTACAACCCAGGGGGCGTTGTCACCCCTCCACTTT. Its protein is CASSFTTQGALSPLHF.

This clonotype was recorded once. V is TRBV20-1 and J is TRBJ2-7; 9 bases match TRBD2. The ends lost 4 bases at V and 3 bases at J; junction bases unmatched: 10. Germline CDR1 DFQATT, CDR2 SNEGSKA (reference sequence). The CDR3 spans 15 residues. CDR3 sequence (DNA): TGCAGTGCTACCCCTTTAGCGGGAGCCCACTACGAGCAGTACTTC. Translation: CSATPLAGAHYEQYF.

This sequence joins TRBV18 and TRBJ2-1; 8 bases line up with TRBD2. The CDR3 runs to 16 residues. Germline lookup yields CDR1 KGHSH and CDR2 LQKENI. Trimming took 3 bases from V and 4 from J; bases not matched to a gene: 8. CDR3 DNA sequence: TGTGCCAGCTCACCGTACCCTGCTAGCGGGTACAATGAGCAGTTCTTC. This translates into CASSPYPASGYNEQFF.

This clonotype was counted a few times. The chain has TRBV6-1 and TRBJ2-5; D is uncertain. Germline values: CDR1 MNHNS, CDR2 SASEGT. Trimming stripped 7 bases from V and 1 base from J, with 13 bases between. This CDR3 spans 14 amino acids. In nucleotides, the CDR3 is TGTGCCAGCACCCAACCGGGCGGCCAAGAGACCCAGTACTTC. This translates into CASTQPGGQETQYF.